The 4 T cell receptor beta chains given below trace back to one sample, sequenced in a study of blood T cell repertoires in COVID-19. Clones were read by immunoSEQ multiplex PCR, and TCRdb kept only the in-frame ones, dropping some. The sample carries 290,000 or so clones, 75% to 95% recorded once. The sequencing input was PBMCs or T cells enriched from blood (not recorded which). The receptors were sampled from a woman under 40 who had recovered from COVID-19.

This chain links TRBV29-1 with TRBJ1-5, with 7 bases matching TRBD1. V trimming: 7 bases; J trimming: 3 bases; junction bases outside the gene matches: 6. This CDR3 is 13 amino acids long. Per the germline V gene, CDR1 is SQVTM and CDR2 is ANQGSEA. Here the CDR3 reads CSARTGINQPQHF. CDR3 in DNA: TGCAGCGCACGGACAGGAATCAATCAGCCCCAGCATTTT.

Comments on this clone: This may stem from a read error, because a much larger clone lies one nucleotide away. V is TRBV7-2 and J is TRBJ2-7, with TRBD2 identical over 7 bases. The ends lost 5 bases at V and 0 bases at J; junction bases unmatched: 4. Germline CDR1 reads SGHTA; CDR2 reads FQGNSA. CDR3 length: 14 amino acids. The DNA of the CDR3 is TGTGCCAGCAGCAGGGACTACTTCTCCTACGAGCAGTACTTC. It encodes CASSRDYFSYEQYF. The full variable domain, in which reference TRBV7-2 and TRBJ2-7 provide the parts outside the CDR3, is GAGVSQSPSNKVTEKGKDVELRCDPISGHTALYWYRQSLGQGLEFLIYFQGNSAPDKSGLPSDRFSAERTGGSVSTLTIQRTQQEDSAVYLCASSRDYFSYEQYFGPGTRLTVT.

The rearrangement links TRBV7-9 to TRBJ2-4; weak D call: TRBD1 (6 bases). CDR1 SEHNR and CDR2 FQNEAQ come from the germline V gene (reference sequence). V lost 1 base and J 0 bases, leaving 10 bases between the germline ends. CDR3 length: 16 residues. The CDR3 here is CASSLGTAIAKNIQYF. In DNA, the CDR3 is TGTGCCAGCAGCTTAGGGACAGCCATAGCCAAAAACATTCAGTACTTC.

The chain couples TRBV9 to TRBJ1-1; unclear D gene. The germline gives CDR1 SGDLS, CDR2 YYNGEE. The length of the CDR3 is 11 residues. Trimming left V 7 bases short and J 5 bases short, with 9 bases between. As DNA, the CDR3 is TGTGCCAGCGGGCCCGCGACTGAAGCTTTCTTT. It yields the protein CASGPATEAFF.